This T cell receptor (beta chain) was captured by sequencing in a study of naive and memory T cell subsets. Findings of the study overall: There was no ground truth to check naive and memory subset results. Naive and memory subsets had different power law exponents for TCR abundance.

The beta constant-region primer was an equimolar mix of two oligonucleotides covering TRBC1 and TRBC2. Ligated cDNA was amplified by four rounds of PCR with nested alpha and beta constant-region primers and SP2. TCRdb called the UMI-ligation and nested PCR reads again in MiXCR, with one record for every CDR3 protein. The sample shows some 83,000 distinct CDR3 sequences, over 9% of them seen only once. V lost 6 bases and J 0 bases, leaving 19 bases between the germline ends. The CDR3 consists of 17 residues. Germline values: CDR1 LNHNV, CDR2 YYDKDF (reference sequence). As to this clonotype: Its cognate antigen is unknown.

Sequencing was carried out using naive CD8+ T cells from blood. The receptor comes from a human donor in good health. The V gene is TRBV15, the J gene TRBJ2-3, with D perhaps TRBD1 or TRBD2 (6 bases each). CDR3 loop: CATSPSGGKTSTDTQYF. DNA for the CDR3: TGTGCCACCAGTCCGTCCGGGGGCAAAACTAGCACAGATACGCAGTATTTT.